This is a list of T cell receptor beta chains from one sample in a study of T-cell memory formation after mild COVID-19. TCRdb used MiXCR to reprocess the 5' RACE reads, holding one entry per CDR3 protein. The profile shows a few hundred thousand distinct CDR3 sequences, approximately 15% of them singletons. The sequenced sample was PBMCs or a T cell subset sorted from them (not recorded which). These receptors were collected from a young man who had mild COVID-19 (a few samples of this study predate the infection). Cell type and time point are not known. Each CDR3 is given with its conserved first and last residue. D genes are given only for firm matches. Size values are once, few and many counts, or a class for expanded clones, and some rows have none.

cdr3_nt cdr3_aa clone_size j_call d_call v_call
TGTGCCAGCAGCTTGACAGGGCGCTCCTACAATGAGCAGTTCTTC CASSLTGRSYNEQFF . TRBJ2-1 . TRBV5-4
TGCGCCAGCAGCGCGACTAGCCTCGAGCAGTACTTC CASSATSLEQYF many TRBJ2-7 TRBD2 TRBV5-1
TGTGCCATCAGTGAGGGTTGGGGGGACGAGCAGTACTTC CAISEGWGDEQYF . TRBJ2-7 . TRBV10-3
TGTGCCAGCAGCGAATGGACGCGGGAAGCTTTCTTT CASSEWTREAFF . TRBJ1-1 . TRBV6-1
TGCGCCAGCAGCTTTGGACAGGGGAGCGATGAGCAGTTCTTC CASSFGQGSDEQFF few TRBJ2-1 TRBD1 TRBV5-1
TGTGCCAGCAGCCCTAAAGATACGCAGTATTTT CASSPKDTQYF few TRBJ2-3 . TRBV7-6
TGCGCCAGCAGCCTTACCAGTGGGCCTGGGGCCAACGTCCTGACTTTC CASSLTSGPGANVLTF . TRBJ2-6 . TRBV5-1
TGTGCCAGCAGCTTAGATCGGTCCCAGGGCTATGGCTACACCTTC CASSLDRSQGYGYTF once TRBJ1-2 . TRBV7-2
TGTGCCAGCAGGGAACTAGCGGGGGGGCGCCAAGAGACCCAGTACTTC CASRELAGGRQETQYF few TRBJ2-5 TRBD2 TRBV6-2/TRBV6-3
TGTGCCAGCAGTACCCTTCGGGATCAGCCCCAGCATTTT CASSTLRDQPQHF few TRBJ1-5 . TRBV6-2/TRBV6-3
TGTGCCAGCAGCGTAGAGACAGCTCAAGAGACCCAGTACTTC CASSVETAQETQYF few TRBJ2-5 . TRBV9
TGTGCCAGCAGTTACGGGCCGGGACAGGGGTCGGGCTCCTACGAGCAGTACTTC CASSYGPGQGSGSYEQYF few TRBJ2-7 TRBD1 TRBV6-2/TRBV6-3
TGTGCCAGCAGCTCGAGAACCGGGACAGCCGGTGGGGAGCTGTTTTTT CASSSRTGTAGGELFF few TRBJ2-2 TRBD1 TRBV7-3
TGCGCCAGCAGCCAATTAAGAACTGAATCCCGGGAGCTGTTTTTT CASSQLRTESRELFF many TRBJ2-2 . TRBV4-1
TGCGCCAGCAGCGTCCGGGACAGGGAGGCCAGTAGCACTGAAGCTTTCTTT CASSVRDREASSTEAFF once TRBJ1-1 TRBD1 TRBV5-1
TGTGCCAGCAGCTCCGGACTAGGGACCGGGGAGCTGTTTTTT CASSSGLGTGELFF few TRBJ2-2 TRBD2 TRBV7-3
TGTGCCAGCAGTTTTGGGCGGGGGGTGATCACCGGGGAGCTGTTTTTT CASSFGRGVITGELFF . TRBJ2-2 TRBD2 TRBV12-3/TRBV12-4
TGTGCCATCAGTGCTCAGGGGAAGGTTGGCTACACCTTC CAISAQGKVGYTF . TRBJ1-2 . TRBV10-3
TGCAGCTGCGTTACCGACCTCTATGGCTACACCTTC CSCVTDLYGYTF few TRBJ1-2 . TRBV20-1
TGCGCCAGCAGCTTGGAAGCGGCGCGATACGTATCAATGAACACTGAAGCTTTCTTT CASSLEAARYVSMNTEAFF few TRBJ1-1 . TRBV5-1
TGCGCCAGCAGCTTGGTGGTCAACACCGGGGAGCTGTTTTTT CASSLVVNTGELFF few TRBJ2-2 . TRBV5-1
TGCGCCAGCAGCTTAAGTGGGCTGAACACCGGGGAGCTGTTTTTT CASSLSGLNTGELFF . TRBJ2-2 . TRBV5-1
TGTGCCAGCAGCTTAGACAGCTCCTATAATTCACCCCTCCACTTT CASSLDSSYNSPLHF many TRBJ1-6 . TRBV7-8
TGCAGTGCTCTAGCGGGGGGGCCTGTATCCTACAATGAGCAGTTCTTC CSALAGGPVSYNEQFF . TRBJ2-1 TRBD2 TRBV20-1
TGTGCCAGCAGCTTAGTCAGGGGCACCACTGAAGCTTTCTTT CASSLVRGTTEAFF . TRBJ1-1 . TRBV13
TGTGCCACCAGCAGCAACAGGGGGCTTTTAGATACGCAGTATTTT CATSSNRGLLDTQYF few TRBJ2-3 TRBD1 TRBV15
TGTGCCAGCAGCCAACGAGGGGACCAGCCCCAGCATTTT CASSQRGDQPQHF . TRBJ1-5 . TRBV3-1
TGTGCCAGCACTACCGGGACTGGCTATGGCTACACCTTC CASTTGTGYGYTF . TRBJ1-2 . TRBV28
TGTGCCACCGGAAGGTGGAACACTGAAGCTTTCTTT CATGRWNTEAFF . TRBJ1-1 . TRBV27
TGCAGTGCTAGAGGGGTTTCCAGCTCCTACGAGCAGTACTTC CSARGVSSSYEQYF . TRBJ2-7 . TRBV20-1
TGTGCCAGCAGCTTATTACAGGAGGGGGCTTTCTTT CASSLLQEGAFF many TRBJ1-1 . TRBV7-9
TGTGCCAGCAGTACCCTCCCCGGGGAGCTGTTTTTT CASSTLPGELFF . TRBJ2-2 . TRBV12-3/TRBV12-4
TGTGCCAGCAGCGCCTCAGGGGTCGGTAATTCACCCCTCCACTTT CASSASGVGNSPLHF . TRBJ1-6 . TRBV9
TGCGCCAGCAGCCAGGACGGTAGCGGGGGGGCGGATGAGCAGTTCTTC CASSQDGSGGADEQFF . TRBJ2-1 TRBD2 TRBV4-1
TGTGCCAGCAGTTTGGGGGGTTTTGTTCAGCCCCAGCATTTT CASSLGGFVQPQHF many TRBJ1-5 . TRBV28